This T cell receptor beta chain emerged from a study of T cell repertoires in cytomegalovirus infection. At the level of the study: Researchers turned to recently identified HLA-C-restricted CMV epitopes as well as well-studied HLA-B-restricted ones. Public TCR beta signatures were indicative of both CMV infection and a matching HLA type. Overall study results and limits: Ex vivo responses were dominated by HLA-C-restricted CMV-specific TCR beta clonotypes.

Germline V gene data show CDR1 as SNHLY and CDR2 as FYNNEI. The V end lost 0 bases, the J end lost 2 bases, and 10 bases lay between the germline ends. The CDR3 contains 15 residues. MiXCR was run by TCRdb on the reads, yielding one entry per CDR3 protein. Found here are approximately 71,000 distinct CDR3 sequences, 20% of them singletons; the top ten hold 55% to 75%. With respect to this clonotype: Its antigen is not identified.

Sequenced material: CD8+ T cells from cultured PBMCs, taken from culture after CMV antigen stimulation. V is TRBV2 and J is TRBJ1-1; D gene ambiguous. The sequence derives from a human donor in good health (CMV status not recorded). Some clones in this sample may be carry-over from other donors' samples. The CDR3 loop reads CASSEAPDSNTEAFF. For the CDR3, the DNA is TGTGCCAGCAGTGAAGCACCCGACTCAAACACTGAAGCTTTCTTT.